Listed below are T cell receptor beta chains from one sample, sequenced in a study of molecular identifiers for immune sequencing clone quantification. Each CDR3 protein gets one entry after TCRdb re-called the PCR reads with MiXCR. The table lists 490,000 or so distinct CDR3 sequences, over 20% of them singletons. Input material: naive CD8+ T cells from blood, with Jurkat cell RNA spiked in. The receptors derive from a human donor in good health. Some libraries in this study had Jurkat cell RNA spiked in. Both conserved end residues are part of each CDR3. D genes are given only for firm matches. Rows may omit the clone size; those that give it use once, few, many or a size class.

abundance: NA; d_gene: NA; j_gene: TRBJ1-1; v_gene: TRBV30; CDR3aa: CAWSGGGPAEAFF; CDR3nt: TGTGCCTGGAGCGGGGGGGGACCCGCCGAGGCTTTCTTT
abundance: few; d_gene: TRBD1; j_gene: TRBJ2-3; v_gene: TRBV3-1; CDR3aa: CASSQVAVSDRDIDTQYF; CDR3nt: TGTGCCAGCAGCCAAGTCGCGGTCAGCGACAGGGACATTGATACGCAGTATTTT
abundance: many; d_gene: NA; j_gene: TRBJ1-4; v_gene: TRBV4-3; CDR3aa: CASSQDSDRVYNEKLFF; CDR3nt: TGCGCCAGCAGCCAAGATTCGGATCGGGTGTACAATGAAAAACTGTTTTTT
abundance: few; d_gene: NA; j_gene: TRBJ2-7; v_gene: TRBV5-1; CDR3aa: CASSLAPTYEQYF; CDR3nt: TGCGCCAGCAGCTTGGCACCGACCTACGAGCAGTACTTC
abundance: NA; d_gene: NA; j_gene: TRBJ1-5; v_gene: TRBV19; CDR3aa: CAAQGYGQPQHF; CDR3nt: TGTGCCGCTCAGGGGTATGGACAGCCCCAGCATTTT
abundance: many; d_gene: NA; j_gene: TRBJ2-6; v_gene: TRBV4-3; CDR3aa: CASSGQTGANVLTF; CDR3nt: TGCGCCAGCAGCGGACAGACTGGGGCCAACGTCCTGACTTTC
abundance: NA; d_gene: NA; j_gene: TRBJ1-2; v_gene: TRBV7-9; CDR3aa: CASSSRTGWGVDGYTF; CDR3nt: TGTGCCAGCAGCTCCCGTACCGGGTGGGGGGTCGATGGCTACACCTTC
abundance: NA; d_gene: TRBD1; j_gene: TRBJ1-1; v_gene: TRBV5-1; CDR3aa: CASSLHFRRQGGSGDTEAFF; CDR3nt: TGCGCCAGCAGCCTACATTTCCGTCGACAGGGAGGTAGCGGGGACACTGAAGCTTTCTTT
abundance: NA; d_gene: TRBD2; j_gene: TRBJ2-1; v_gene: TRBV9; CDR3aa: CASSPGTSEYEQFF; CDR3nt: TGTGCCAGCAGCCCGGGGACTAGCGAATATGAGCAGTTCTTC
abundance: NA; d_gene: NA; j_gene: TRBJ2-5; v_gene: TRBV4-1; CDR3aa: CAGSRGGPQETQYF; CDR3nt: TGCGCCGGCAGTCGAGGGGGGCCCCAAGAGACCCAGTACTTC
abundance: NA; d_gene: NA; j_gene: TRBJ1-1; v_gene: TRBV28; CDR3aa: CASSLSDTLGNTEAFF; CDR3nt: TGTGCCAGCAGTTTATCCGACACGTTGGGAAACACTGAAGCTTTCTTT
abundance: many; d_gene: TRBD2; j_gene: TRBJ2-7; v_gene: TRBV5-1; CDR3aa: CASSQTSGLLTYEQYF; CDR3nt: TGCGCCAGCAGCCAGACTAGCGGCCTCCTAACCTACGAGCAGTACTTC
abundance: NA; d_gene: NA; j_gene: TRBJ2-5; v_gene: TRBV3-1; CDR3aa: CASSQYGAVETQYF; CDR3nt: TGTGCCAGCAGCCAATACGGGGCGGTTGAGACCCAGTACTTC
abundance: few; d_gene: NA; j_gene: TRBJ2-7; v_gene: TRBV13; CDR3aa: CASSLTVDRVTGGSFHEQYF; CDR3nt: TGTGCCAGCAGCTTAACTGTCGACAGGGTAACGGGCGGGAGTTTCCACGAGCAGTACTTC
abundance: few; d_gene: NA; j_gene: TRBJ2-1; v_gene: TRBV24-1; CDR3aa: CATSDLMGNEQFF; CDR3nt: TGTGCCACCAGTGATTTAATGGGAAATGAGCAGTTCTTC
abundance: NA; d_gene: NA; j_gene: TRBJ1-2; v_gene: TRBV4-1; CDR3aa: CASSPRTFETESYGYTF; CDR3nt: TGCGCCAGCAGCCCACGAACCTTCGAGACGGAGAGCTATGGCTACACCTTC
abundance: few; d_gene: NA; j_gene: TRBJ2-1; v_gene: TRBV11-2; CDR3aa: CASSAKVGAGNEQFF; CDR3nt: TGTGCCAGCAGCGCCAAAGTCGGGGCCGGCAATGAGCAGTTCTTC
abundance: NA; d_gene: NA; j_gene: TRBJ2-1; v_gene: TRBV19; CDR3aa: CASSIGTRTYNEQFF; CDR3nt: TGTGCCAGTAGTATAGGGACAAGGACCTACAATGAGCAGTTCTTC
abundance: many; d_gene: NA; j_gene: TRBJ1-1; v_gene: TRBV11-2; CDR3aa: CASSGDWSMNTEAFF; CDR3nt: TGTGCCAGCAGCGGGGACTGGTCCATGAACACTGAAGCTTTCTTT
abundance: NA; d_gene: NA; j_gene: TRBJ1-1; v_gene: TRBV5-4; CDR3aa: CASSVLQGALLSTEAFF; CDR3nt: TGTGCCAGCAGCGTACTCCAGGGCGCACTCCTGAGCACTGAAGCTTTCTTT
abundance: many; d_gene: TRBD2; j_gene: TRBJ2-3; v_gene: TRBV7-8; CDR3aa: CASSLAGVTDTQYF; CDR3nt: TGTGCCAGCAGTTTAGCGGGAGTCACAGATACGCAGTATTTT
abundance: few; d_gene: TRBD1; j_gene: TRBJ1-5; v_gene: TRBV4-3; CDR3aa: CASSQDSKGGGQPQHF; CDR3nt: TGCGCCAGCAGCCAAGATAGTAAAGGGGGCGGTCAGCCCCAGCATTTT
abundance: many; d_gene: TRBD1; j_gene: TRBJ2-7; v_gene: TRBV11-2; CDR3aa: CASTPGQAYEQYF; CDR3nt: TGTGCCAGCACCCCCGGACAGGCCTACGAGCAGTACTTC
abundance: few; d_gene: TRBD1; j_gene: TRBJ2-2; v_gene: TRBV10-2; CDR3aa: CASNGQGWPGELFF; CDR3nt: TGCGCCAGCAATGGACAGGGTTGGCCCGGGGAGCTGTTTTTT
abundance: NA; d_gene: TRBD2; j_gene: TRBJ2-1; v_gene: TRBV11-2; CDR3aa: CASSFGTSSYNEQLF; CDR3nt: TGTGCCAGCAGCTTCGGGACTAGCTCTTACAACGAGCAGCTCTTC
abundance: many; d_gene: NA; j_gene: TRBJ1-1; v_gene: TRBV7-9; CDR3aa: CASSSTLRGGPGAFF; CDR3nt: TGTGCCAGCAGCTCCACCCTCCGGGGGGGGCCTGGAGCTTTCTTT
abundance: NA; d_gene: NA; j_gene: TRBJ1-5; v_gene: TRBV27; CDR3aa: CASSLFGEGNQPQHF; CDR3nt: TGTGCCAGCAGTTTATTTGGAGAGGGCAATCAGCCCCAGCATTTT